This T cell receptor (beta chain) emerged from a study of shared clonotypes between healthy human individuals. Method: immunoSEQ multiplex PCR; TCRdb's copy keeps in-frame clones and lacks some. The sample has 2 million to 2.5 million clones; approximately 94% are singletons. Broader study findings: For naive CD4 cells, roughly 5.5% of clonotypes were shared across a handful of donors.

Regarding this clone: The antigen is not known.

Germline CDR1 is LGHNT and CDR2 is FRNRAP. The ends were cut back, 3 bases at V and 0 bases at J, with 15 bases in the middle. The CDR3 is made up of 17 amino acids. J is TRBJ1-5 and V is TRBV12-5, with D unclear. The sample was naive CD4+ T cells sorted from blood. The subset denotes: CD45RA+ positively selected. This sequence originates from a man aged 18 to 30 in good health. For the CDR3, the DNA is TGTGCTAGTGGTTTAAGTACGACCCTCTATAGCAATCAGCCCCAGCATTTT. Translation: CASGLSTTLYSNQPQHF. Full variable domain (missing parts from reference TRBV12-5 and TRBJ1-5): DARVTQTPRHKVTEMGQEVTMRCQPILGHNTVFWYRQTMMQGLELLAYFRNRAPLDDSGMPKDRFSAEMPDATLATLKIQPSEPRDSAVYFCASGLSTTLYSNQPQHFGDGTRLSIL.